What follows are 27 T cell receptor beta chains derived from one specimen sequenced in a study of response to subunit inactivated influenza vaccine. One entry per CDR3 protein, called by TCRdb with MiXCR from the RT-PCR reads. Of around 300,000 distinct CDR3 sequences listed, 20% to 25% were seen once; the top ten hold over 9%. The sample consisted of PBMCs from blood, taken about 20 months after vaccination. These receptors came from a man between 50 and 69 years old who received an inactivated influenza vaccine.

The table lists this clonotype with a few counts. The chain has TRBV20-1 and TRBJ1-5; 7 bases map to TRBD1. V lost 3 bases to trimming and J lost 6 bases; unmatched junction nucleotides: 8. Germline assignment: CDR1 DFQATT and CDR2 SNEGSKA (reference sequence). The CDR3 consists of 14 residues. CDR3 amino acids: CSARGGGSSQPQHF. For the CDR3, the DNA is TGCAGTGCTAGGGGAGGGGGCTCAAGTCAGCCCCAGCATTTT.

The chain uses TRBV5-5 and TRBJ1-1; 8 positions match TRBD1. V dropped 0 bases and J dropped 1; count of bases not matched to a gene: 5. The CDR3 sequence is 16 residues long. Germline V CDR1 and CDR2: SGHKS, YYEKEE (reference sequence). CDR3 nucleotides: TGTGCCAGCAGCTTGGTCGACAGGGGACAGAACACTGAAGCTTTCTTT. It codes for CASSLVDRGQNTEAFF.

This clonotype was counted a few times. The chain has TRBV7-2 and TRBJ1-6; unclear D gene. CDR1 is SGHTA, CDR2 FQGNSA, per germline. The V and J ends lost 1 base and 9 bases respectively, with 13 bases between them. The CDR3 is made up of 15 amino acids. CDR3 amino acids: CASSLDRLLGSPLHF. The CDR3 DNA reads as TGTGCCAGCAGCTTAGATCGTCTTTTAGGTTCACCCCTCCACTTT.

This rearrangement joins TRBV25-1 to TRBJ2-6; D gene ambiguous. The V gene lost 6 bases and the J gene lost 0 bases, with 6 bases spanning the gap. This CDR3 is built from 14 residues. Germline-derived CDR1 and CDR2 are MGHDK and SYGVNS. The CDR3 DNA is TGTGCCAGCAGGGGTAGCTCTGGGGCCAACGTCCTGACTTTC. Its translation: CASRGSSGANVLTF.

This clonotype was observed a handful of times. CDR3 loop: CASSPWTGSDTEAFF. Here the CDR3 DNA reads TGCGCCAGCAGCCCCTGGACAGGGTCGGACACTGAAGCTTTCTTT. The rearrangement uses TRBV4-3 and TRBJ1-1; 8 bases agree with TRBD1. The CDR3 contains 15 residues. V trimming: 4 bases; J trimming: 3 bases; junction bases outside the gene matches: 7. Per germline, CDR1 LGHNA and CDR2 YSLEER.

The chain uses TRBV6-1 and TRBJ2-7; 9 bases fit TRBD2. Losses at the gene ends were 6 bases for V and 4 bases for J; bases not matched to a gene: 4. In germline, CDR1 is MNHNS, CDR2 SASEGT. The CDR3 spans 13 residues. CDR3 region: CASRMGLAYEQYF. The DNA for the CDR3 is TGTGCCAGCAGGATGGGACTAGCTTACGAGCAGTACTTC.

The genes are TRBV12-3 or TRBV12-4 and TRBJ2-1; TRBD2 aligns across 8 bases. V was clipped by 3 bases and J by 9 bases; unmatched bases: 10. This CDR3 has 15 amino acids. The CDR3 DNA is TGTGCCAGCAGTTTTCTGGGACTAGAATCGGGTGAGCAGTTCTTC. Its translation is CASSFLGLESGEQFF.

The chain uses TRBV28 and TRBJ2-1, with D possibly being TRBD1 or TRBD2 (6 bases each). Germline V gives CDR1 MDHEN, CDR2 SYDVKM. The CDR3 consists of 15 residues. V lost 7 bases to trimming and J lost 6 bases, with 19 bases between them. CDR3 sequence reads: CASTPSGATLNEQFF. The CDR3 region has the DNA TGTGCCAGCACCCCTTCGGGGGCAACACTCAATGAGCAGTTCTTC.

V usage is TRBV27 and J usage is TRBJ2-1; D might be TRBD2 (7 bases). There are 18 residues in the CDR3. V gave up 2 bases and J gave up 0 bases, with 17 bases separating them. The germline CDR1 and CDR2 sequences are MNHEY and SMNVEV (reference sequence). CDR3 loop: CASSLIAPGGLSYNEQFF. The CDR3 nucleotides read TGTGCCAGCAGTTTAATCGCCCCGGGGGGCCTCTCCTACAATGAGCAGTTCTTC.

V usage is TRBV2 and J usage is TRBJ1-5; D is ambiguous. The CDR3 is 15 amino acids. The V and J ends lost 6 bases and 0 bases respectively, with 12 bases between them. From germline, CDR1 is SNHLY and CDR2 FYNNEI. The CDR3 sequence is CASRIQETSNQPQHF. The CDR3 nucleotides are TGTGCCAGCAGGATTCAGGAGACTAGCAATCAGCCCCAGCATTTT.

This clonotype has a count of ten or more. The chain carries TRBV4-1 and TRBJ1-2; D unresolved. Per germline, CDR1 MGHRA and CDR2 YSYEKL. Trimming took 0 bases from V and 1 from J, leaving 12 bases between them. This CDR3 contains 16 residues. The CDR3 region has the DNA TGCGCCAGCAGCCAAGAACGCCGCCTGGATAACTATGGCTACACCTTC. Protein product: CASSQERRLDNYGYTF.

This clonotype turned up a few times. This chain joins TRBV20-1 and TRBJ2-2, with 10 bases aligning to TRBD2. Germline V CDR1 and CDR2: DFQATT, SNEGSKA (reference sequence). This CDR3 is 17 amino acids long. With 6 bases clipped from V and 4 bases from J, the junction kept 14 bases outside the gene matches. This CDR3 reads CSADPGAGGPSTGELFF. CDR3 DNA: TGCAGTGCCGACCCGGGAGCGGGAGGGCCAAGCACCGGGGAGCTGTTTTTT.

A few counts support this clonotype. This chain links TRBV10-3 with TRBJ1-2; TRBD1 aligns across 7 bases. This CDR3 is built from 14 residues. The germline CDR1 and CDR2 sequences are ENHRY and SYGVKD. The V segment lost 7 bases and the J segment 3 bases; nucleotides outside the gene matches: 8. CDR3 in amino acids: CAITGQDSYYGYTF. In DNA form, the CDR3 reads TGTGCCATCACTGGACAGGATTCTTACTATGGCTACACCTTC.

The V gene is TRBV6-1, the J gene TRBJ1-2; D not certain. The V gene lost 6 bases and the J gene lost 2 bases, with 10 bases spanning the gap. From germline, CDR1 is MNHNS and CDR2 SASEGT. The CDR3 has 13 residues. The CDR3 sequence: CASRPPGNYGYTF. The CDR3 region has the DNA TGTGCCAGCAGGCCTCCCGGAAACTATGGCTACACCTTC.

The rearrangement links TRBV2 to TRBJ1-1, with unresolved D. The CDR3 consists of 12 residues. Per germline, CDR1 SNHLY and CDR2 FYNNEI. The V end was cut by 7 bases, the J end by 0 bases, with 6 bases between. CDR3 DNA sequence: TGTGCCAGCAAAGACCTGAACACTGAAGCTTTCTTT. Residues: CASKDLNTEAFF.

This clonotype was detected a few times. The rearrangement links TRBV9 to TRBJ2-7, with D possibly matching TRBD1 (5 bases). The CDR3 sequence is 16 residues long. Germline-derived CDR1 and CDR2 are SGDLS and YYNGEE. Between the trimmed V and J ends, which lost 4 bases and 0 bases, there was a span of 17 bases. The CDR3 here is CASSPTPAGFSYEQYF. As DNA, the CDR3 is TGTGCCAGCAGCCCTACCCCAGCAGGGTTCTCCTACGAGCAGTACTTC.

A few counts support this clonotype. The rearrangement links TRBV20-1 to TRBJ2-5; no clear D. CDR3 length equals 15 residues. Looked up from germline, CDR1 is DFQATT and CDR2 is SNEGSKA (reference sequence). Deletions cut 4 bases from V and 2 bases from J, with 17 bases between. The CDR3 region has the DNA TGCAGTGCTAATCTTAGGAATCCCCTACAAGAGACCCAGTACTTC. Translated: CSANLRNPLQETQYF.

In this sample, this clonotype turned up a few times. The chain combines TRBV3-2 with TRBJ2-1; the D call in the table, TRBD2, was not verified against the DNA. TRBV3-2 is recorded as a pseudogene. The CDR3 has 17 residues. In DNA form, the CDR3 reads TGTGCCAGCAGCTTAGTGGGCGGGCTAGCGGGGGTCAATGAGCAGTTCTTC. Amino acid sequence: CASSLVGGLAGVNEQFF.

V is TRBV5-6 and J is TRBJ1-4; D remains ambiguous. The CDR3 spans 14 residues. Between the trimmed V and J ends, which lost 4 bases and 8 bases, there was a span of 15 bases. CDR1 SGHDT and CDR2 YYEEEE come from the germline V gene. Here the CDR3 reads CASSPGLLREKLFF. The CDR3 DNA reads TGTGCCAGCAGCCCCGGGTTACTACGCGAAAAACTGTTTTTT.

In this sample, this clonotype turned up once. At one of its ends the junction is not consistent with the germline gene, which may arise from a read error. V gene TRBV29-1 combines with J gene TRBJ1-4; weak D call: TRBD1 (6 bases). This CDR3 is 13 amino acids long. Germline lookup yields CDR1 SQVTM and CDR2 ANQGSEA. CDR3 sequence reads: CSVGTNANEQLFF. Written as DNA, the CDR3 is TGCAGCGTGGGGACAAATGCTAATGAACAACTGTTTTTT.

DNA of the CDR3: TGTGCCAGCAGCAATTCAGTGTTCCCCTCGGATACGCAGTATTTT. The encoded protein is CASSNSVFPSDTQYF. This chain links TRBV7-9 with TRBJ2-3; D is ambiguous. Germline lookup yields CDR1 SEHNR and CDR2 FQNEAQ (reference sequence). The ends were cut back, 5 bases at V and 6 bases at J, with 18 bases in the middle. This CDR3 has 15 amino acids. Looking up the rest from reference TRBV7-9 and TRBJ2-3 gives the full variable domain: DTGVSQNPRHKITKRGQNVTFRCDPISEHNRLYWYRQTLGQGPEFLTYFQNEAQLEKSRLLSDRFSAERPKGSFSTLEIQRTEQGDSAMYLCASSNSVFPSDTQYFGPGTRLTVL.

This clonotype was observed a handful of times. The chain combines TRBV27 with TRBJ1-4; D gene uncertain. V was clipped by 6 bases and J by 8 bases, with 13 bases between them. Per the germline V gene, CDR1 is MNHEY and CDR2 is SMNVEV (reference sequence). CDR3 size: 13 residues. The CDR3 DNA reads as TGTGCCAGCAGCCAAGTCCTGGGAGAAAAACTGTTTTTT. This gives the protein CASSQVLGEKLFF.

The gene calls are TRBV20-1 and TRBJ2-1; 7 bases map to TRBD2. The CDR3 consists of 12 residues. Germline assignment: CDR1 DFQATT and CDR2 SNEGSKA (reference sequence). Trimming removed 5 bases from V and 7 bases from J; junction bases left unmatched: 5. The CDR3 bases are TGCAGTGCTCGATCGGGGGGTAATGAGCAGTTCTTC. This translates into CSARSGGNEQFF.

In this sample, this clonotype turned up a few times. This chain uses TRBV6-2 or TRBV6-3 with TRBJ1-6; D gene ambiguous. V lost 9 bases to trimming and J lost 5 bases, with 5 bases between them. The germline V gene encodes CDR1 MNHEY and CDR2 SVGEGT. The CDR3 length is 11 residues. The CDR3 sequence is CARQHNSPLHF. For the CDR3, the DNA is TGTGCCAGACAGCATAATTCACCCCTCCACTTT.

V usage is TRBV7-2 and J usage is TRBJ2-7; D gene ambiguous. V lost 2 bases to trimming and J lost 0 bases, with 8 bases between them. CDR1 is SGHTA and CDR2 is FQGNSA in the germline V gene. This CDR3 is built from 14 residues. CDR3 in amino acids: CASSLRYSSYEQYF. CDR3 nucleotides: TGTGCCAGCAGCTTACGGTACAGCTCCTACGAGCAGTACTTC. Using reference TRBV7-2 and TRBJ2-7 for the parts outside the CDR3, the full variable domain is GAGVSQSPSNKVTEKGKDVELRCDPISGHTALYWYRQSLGQGLEFLIYFQGNSAPDKSGLPSDRFSAERTGGSVSTLTIQRTQQEDSAVYLCASSLRYSSYEQYFGPGTRLTVT.

CDR3 nucleotide sequence: TGTGCCAGCAGCCTGGGACTAGGAAGCAATGAGCAGTTCTTC. It yields the protein CASSLGLGSNEQFF. The chain joins TRBV7-3 to TRBJ2-1, with 8 bases aligning to TRBD2. V lost 5 bases to trimming and J lost 6 bases; unmatched junction nucleotides: 6. The germline CDR1 and CDR2 sequences are SGHTA and FQGTGA. The CDR3 contains 14 residues.

This clonotype was seen a few times. This chain joins TRBV3-1 and TRBJ1-1; no reliable D call. Germline loops: CDR1 LGHDT, CDR2 YNNKEL (reference sequence). V was clipped by 6 bases and J by 1 base, with 12 bases between them. This CDR3 has 14 amino acids. As DNA, the CDR3 is TGTGCCAGCAGTCCGCCCGAGGGGAACACTGAAGCTTTCTTT. Encoded protein: CASSPPEGNTEAFF.